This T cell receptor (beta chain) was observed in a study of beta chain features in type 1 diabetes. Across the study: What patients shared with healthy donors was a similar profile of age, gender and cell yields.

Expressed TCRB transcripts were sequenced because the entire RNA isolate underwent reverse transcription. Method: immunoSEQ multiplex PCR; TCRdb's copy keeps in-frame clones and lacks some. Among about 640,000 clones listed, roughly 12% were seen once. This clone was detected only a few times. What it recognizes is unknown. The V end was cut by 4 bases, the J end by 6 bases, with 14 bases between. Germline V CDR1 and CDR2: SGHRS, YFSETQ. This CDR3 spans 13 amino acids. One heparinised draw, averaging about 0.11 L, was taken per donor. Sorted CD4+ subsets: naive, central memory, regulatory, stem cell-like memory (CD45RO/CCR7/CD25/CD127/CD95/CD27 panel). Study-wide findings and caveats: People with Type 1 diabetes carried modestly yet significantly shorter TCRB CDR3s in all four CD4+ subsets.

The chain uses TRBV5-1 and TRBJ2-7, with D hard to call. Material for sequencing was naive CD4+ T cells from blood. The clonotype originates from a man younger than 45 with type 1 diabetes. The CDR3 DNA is TGCGCCAGCAGCCCGGACCGGCCTGGCGAGCAGTACTTC. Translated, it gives CASSPDRPGEQYF.